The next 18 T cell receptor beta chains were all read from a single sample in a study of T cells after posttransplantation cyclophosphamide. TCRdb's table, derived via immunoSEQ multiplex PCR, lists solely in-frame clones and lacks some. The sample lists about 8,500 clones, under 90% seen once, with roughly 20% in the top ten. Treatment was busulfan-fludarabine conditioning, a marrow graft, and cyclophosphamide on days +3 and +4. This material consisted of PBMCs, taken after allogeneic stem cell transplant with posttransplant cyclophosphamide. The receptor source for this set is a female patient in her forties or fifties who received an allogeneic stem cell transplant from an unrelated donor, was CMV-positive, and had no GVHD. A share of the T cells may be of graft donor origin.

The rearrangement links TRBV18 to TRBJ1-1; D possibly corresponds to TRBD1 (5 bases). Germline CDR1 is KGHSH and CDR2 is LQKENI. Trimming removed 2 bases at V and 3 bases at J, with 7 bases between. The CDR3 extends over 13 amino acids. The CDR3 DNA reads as TGTGCCAGCTCACCAGGAGGGGACACTGAAGCTTTCTTT. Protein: CASSPGGDTEAFF.

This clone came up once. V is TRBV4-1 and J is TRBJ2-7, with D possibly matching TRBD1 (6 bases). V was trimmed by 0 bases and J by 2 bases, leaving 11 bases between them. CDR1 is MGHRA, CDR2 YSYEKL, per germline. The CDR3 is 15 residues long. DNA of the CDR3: TGCGCCAGCAGCCAAGAAGGGACAAGTGCCTACGAGCAGTACTTC. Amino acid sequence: CASSQEGTSAYEQYF.

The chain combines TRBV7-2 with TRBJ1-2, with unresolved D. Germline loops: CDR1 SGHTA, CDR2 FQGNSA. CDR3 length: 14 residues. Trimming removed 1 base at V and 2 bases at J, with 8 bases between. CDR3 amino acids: CASSLERGNYGYTF. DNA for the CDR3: TGTGCCAGCAGCTTAGAAAGAGGGAACTATGGCTACACCTTC.

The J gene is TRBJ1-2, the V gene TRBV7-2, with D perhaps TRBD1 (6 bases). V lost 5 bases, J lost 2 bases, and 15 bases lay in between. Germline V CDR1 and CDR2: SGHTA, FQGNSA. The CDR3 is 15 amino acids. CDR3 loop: CASSPQGWANYGYTF. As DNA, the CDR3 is TGTGCCAGCAGCCCTCAGGGGTGGGCGAACTATGGCTACACCTTC.

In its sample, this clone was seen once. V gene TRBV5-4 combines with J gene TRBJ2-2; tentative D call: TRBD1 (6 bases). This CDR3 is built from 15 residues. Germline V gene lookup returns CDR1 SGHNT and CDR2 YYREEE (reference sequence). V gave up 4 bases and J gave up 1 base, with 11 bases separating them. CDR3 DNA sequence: TGTGCCAGCAGCAGTAGGACAGAGAACACCGGGGAGCTGTTTTTT. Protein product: CASSSRTENTGELFF. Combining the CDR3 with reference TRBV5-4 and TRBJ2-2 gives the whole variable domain ETGVTQSPTHLIKTRGQQVTLRCSSQSGHNTVSWYQQALGQGPQFIFQYYREEENGRGNFPPRFSGLQFPNYSSELNVNALELDDSALYLCASSSRTENTGELFFGEGSRLTVL.

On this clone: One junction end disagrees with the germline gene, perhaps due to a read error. The CDR3 coding sequence is TGTGCCAGCAGCTCGGGGGGGACTAGCGGGGGCCCGTACTCCTACGAGCGGTACTTC. This codes for CASSSGGTSGGPYSYERYF. The chain recombines TRBV7-2 with TRBJ2-7; 14 bases match TRBD2. The germline CDR1 and CDR2 sequences are SGHTA and FQGNSA. The CDR3 runs 19 residues.

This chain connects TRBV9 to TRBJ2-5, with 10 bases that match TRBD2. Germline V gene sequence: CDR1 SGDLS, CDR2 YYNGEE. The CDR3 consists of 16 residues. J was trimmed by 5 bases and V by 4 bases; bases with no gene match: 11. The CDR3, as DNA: TGTGCCAGCAGCCTCCGTGGACTAGCGGATTTGGAGACCCAGTACTTC. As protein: CASSLRGLADLETQYF.

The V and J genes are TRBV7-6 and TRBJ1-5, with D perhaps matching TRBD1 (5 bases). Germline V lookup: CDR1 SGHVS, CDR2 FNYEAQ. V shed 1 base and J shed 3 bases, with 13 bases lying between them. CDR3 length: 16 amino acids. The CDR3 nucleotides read TGTGCCAGCAGCTTAGGGGACTTCGCCCCCAATCAGCCCCAGCATTTT. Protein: CASSLGDFAPNQPQHF.

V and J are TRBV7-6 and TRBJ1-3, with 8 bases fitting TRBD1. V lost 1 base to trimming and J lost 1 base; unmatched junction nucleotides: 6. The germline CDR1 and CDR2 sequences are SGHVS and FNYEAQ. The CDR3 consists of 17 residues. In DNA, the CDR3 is TGTGCCAGCAGCTTAGGGATCAGGGGGCCATCTGGAAACACCATATATTTT. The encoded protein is CASSLGIRGPSGNTIYF.

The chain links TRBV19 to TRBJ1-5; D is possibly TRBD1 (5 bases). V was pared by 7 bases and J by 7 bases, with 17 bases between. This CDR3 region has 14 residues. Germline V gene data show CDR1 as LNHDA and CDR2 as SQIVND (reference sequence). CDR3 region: CASKVWQGRQPQHF. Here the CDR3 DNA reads TGTGCCAGTAAGGTTTGGCAGGGAAGACAGCCCCAGCATTTT.

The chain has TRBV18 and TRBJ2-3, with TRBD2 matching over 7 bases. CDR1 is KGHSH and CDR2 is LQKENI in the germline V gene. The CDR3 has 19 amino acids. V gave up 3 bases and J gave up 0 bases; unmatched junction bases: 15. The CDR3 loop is CASSPGLAAWVTSTDTQYF. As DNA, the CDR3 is TGTGCCAGCTCACCTGGGCTAGCGGCTTGGGTTACTAGCACAGATACGCAGTATTTT.

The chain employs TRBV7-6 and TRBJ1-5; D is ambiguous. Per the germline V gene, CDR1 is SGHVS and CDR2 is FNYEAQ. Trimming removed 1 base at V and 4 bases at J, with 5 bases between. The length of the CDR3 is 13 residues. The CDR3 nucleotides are TGTGCCAGCAGCTTAGGTCGTAATCAGCCCCAGCATTTT. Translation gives CASSLGRNQPQHF. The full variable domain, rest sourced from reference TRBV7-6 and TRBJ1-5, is GAGVSQSPRYKVTKRGQDVALRCDPISGHVSLYWYRQALGQGPEFLTYFNYEAQQDKSGLPNDRFSAERPEGSISTLTIQRTEQRDSAMYRCASSLGRNQPQHFGDGTRLSIL.

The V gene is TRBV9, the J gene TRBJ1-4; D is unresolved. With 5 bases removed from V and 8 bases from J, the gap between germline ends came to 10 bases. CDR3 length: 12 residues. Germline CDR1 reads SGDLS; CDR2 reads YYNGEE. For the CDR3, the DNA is TGTGCCAGCAGTGCGGGAAGGGAAAAACTGTTTTTT. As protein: CASSAGREKLFF.

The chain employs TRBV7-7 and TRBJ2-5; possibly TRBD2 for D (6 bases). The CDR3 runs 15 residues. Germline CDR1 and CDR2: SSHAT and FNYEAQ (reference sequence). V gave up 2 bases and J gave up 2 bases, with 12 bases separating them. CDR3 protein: CASSLIGGEQETQYF. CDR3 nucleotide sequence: TGTGCCAGCAGCTTAATTGGCGGGGAACAAGAGACCCAGTACTTC.

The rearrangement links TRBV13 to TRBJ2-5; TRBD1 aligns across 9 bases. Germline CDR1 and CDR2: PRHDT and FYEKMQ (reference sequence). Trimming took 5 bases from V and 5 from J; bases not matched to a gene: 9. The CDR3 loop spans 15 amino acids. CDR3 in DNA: TGTGCCAGCAGCCCCCGGACAGGGGATTACGAGACCCAGTACTTC. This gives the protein CASSPRTGDYETQYF.

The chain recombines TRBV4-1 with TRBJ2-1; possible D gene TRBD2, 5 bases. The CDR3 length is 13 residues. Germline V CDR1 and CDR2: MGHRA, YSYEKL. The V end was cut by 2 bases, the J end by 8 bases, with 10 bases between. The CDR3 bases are TGCGCCAGCAGCCAATTCGATAGCGATGAGCAGTTCTTC. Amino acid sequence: CASSQFDSDEQFF.

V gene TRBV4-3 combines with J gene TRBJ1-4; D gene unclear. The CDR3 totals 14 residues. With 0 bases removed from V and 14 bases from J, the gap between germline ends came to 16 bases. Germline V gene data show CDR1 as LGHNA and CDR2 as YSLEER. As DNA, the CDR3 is TGCGCCAGCAGCCAAGATATTGAAGCCCCCGGGCTGTTTTTT. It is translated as CASSQDIEAPGLFF.

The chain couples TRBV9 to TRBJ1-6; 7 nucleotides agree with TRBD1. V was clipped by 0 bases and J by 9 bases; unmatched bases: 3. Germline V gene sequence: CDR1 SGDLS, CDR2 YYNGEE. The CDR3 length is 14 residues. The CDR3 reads CASSVEPGGSPLHF. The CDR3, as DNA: TGTGCCAGCAGCGTAGAGCCAGGGGGTTCACCCCTCCACTTT.